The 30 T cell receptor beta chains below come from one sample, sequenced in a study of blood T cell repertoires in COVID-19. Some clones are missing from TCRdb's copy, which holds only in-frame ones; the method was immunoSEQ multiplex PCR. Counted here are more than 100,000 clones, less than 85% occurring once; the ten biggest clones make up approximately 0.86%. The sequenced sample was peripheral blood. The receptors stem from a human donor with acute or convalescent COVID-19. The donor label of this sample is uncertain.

The CDR3, as DNA: TGTGCCAGTAGCCCCGGACACGGCGAGCAGTACTTC. It specifies CASSPGHGEQYF. The chain recombines TRBV19 with TRBJ2-7; maybe TRBD1 (5 bases). The ends were cut back, 6 bases at V and 6 bases at J, with 12 bases in the middle. CDR3 size: 12 residues. Germline V gene lookup returns CDR1 LNHDA and CDR2 SQIVND (reference sequence).

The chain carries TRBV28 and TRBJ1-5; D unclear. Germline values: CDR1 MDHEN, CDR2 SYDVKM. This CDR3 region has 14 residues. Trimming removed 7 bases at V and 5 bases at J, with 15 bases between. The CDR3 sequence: CASTNPQAYQPQHF. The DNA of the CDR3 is TGTGCCAGCACTAATCCCCAGGCGTATCAGCCCCAGCATTTT. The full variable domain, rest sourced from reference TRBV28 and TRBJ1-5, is DVKVTQSSRYLVKRTGEKVFLECVQDMDHENMFWYRQDPGLGLRLIYFSYDVKMKEKGDIPEGYSVSREKKERFSLILESASTNQTSMYLCASTNPQAYQPQHFGDGTRLSIL.

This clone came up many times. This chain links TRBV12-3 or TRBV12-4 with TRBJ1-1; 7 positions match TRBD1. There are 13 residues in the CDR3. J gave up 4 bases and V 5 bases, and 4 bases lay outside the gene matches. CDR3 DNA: TGTGCCAGCAGTCTGACAGGGATCACTGAAGCTTTCTTT. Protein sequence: CASSLTGITEAFF.

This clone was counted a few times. The CDR3 DNA reads as TGTGCCAGCAGCCGAGACAGGGCGGGCTATGGCTACACCTTC. The encoded protein is CASSRDRAGYGYTF. The chain employs TRBV6-5 and TRBJ1-2, with 7 bases lining up with TRBD1. The trim removed 6 bases at V and 4 bases at J, leaving 8 bases unmatched. Looked up from germline, CDR1 is MNHEY and CDR2 is SVGAGI. The CDR3 is 14 amino acids.

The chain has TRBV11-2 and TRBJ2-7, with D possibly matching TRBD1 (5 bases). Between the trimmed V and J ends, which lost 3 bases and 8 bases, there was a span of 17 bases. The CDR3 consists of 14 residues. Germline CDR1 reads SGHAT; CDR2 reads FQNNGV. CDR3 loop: CASSLGSQGLKQYF. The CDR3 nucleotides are TGTGCCAGCAGCTTGGGTTCGCAGGGTCTCAAGCAGTACTTC. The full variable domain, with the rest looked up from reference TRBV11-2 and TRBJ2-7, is EAGVAQSPRYKIIEKRQSVAFWCNPISGHATLYWYQQILGQGPKLLIQFQNNGVVDDSQLPKDRFSAERLKGVDSTLKIQPAKLEDSAVYLCASSLGSQGLKQYFGPGTRLTVT.

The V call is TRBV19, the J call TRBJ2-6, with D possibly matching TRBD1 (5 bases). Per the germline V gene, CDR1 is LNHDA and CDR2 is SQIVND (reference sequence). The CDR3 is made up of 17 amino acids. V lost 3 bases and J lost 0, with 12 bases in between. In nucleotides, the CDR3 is TGTGCCAGTAGTATGGTTGACAGAAGCTCTGGGGCCAACGTCCTGACTTTC. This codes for CASSMVDRSSGANVLTF. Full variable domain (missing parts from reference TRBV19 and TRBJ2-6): DGGITQSPKYLFRKEGQNVTLSCEQNLNHDAMYWYRQDPGQGLRLIYYSQIVNDFQKGDIAEGYSVSREKKESFPLTVTSAQKNPTAFYLCASSMVDRSSGANVLTFGAGSRLTVL.

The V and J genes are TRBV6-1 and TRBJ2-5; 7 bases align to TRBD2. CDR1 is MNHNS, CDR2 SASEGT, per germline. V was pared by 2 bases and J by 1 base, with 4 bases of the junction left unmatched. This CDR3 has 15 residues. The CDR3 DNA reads TGTGCCAGCAGTGAAACGGGGGGTCCCCAAGAGACCCAGTACTTC. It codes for CASSETGGPQETQYF.

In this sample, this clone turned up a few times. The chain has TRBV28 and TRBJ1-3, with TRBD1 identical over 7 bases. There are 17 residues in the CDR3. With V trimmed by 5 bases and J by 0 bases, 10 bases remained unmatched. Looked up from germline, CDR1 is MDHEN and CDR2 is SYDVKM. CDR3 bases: TGTGCCAGCAGTATCCACAGGGGTCTTATCTCTGGAAACACCATATATTTT. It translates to CASSIHRGLISGNTIYF.

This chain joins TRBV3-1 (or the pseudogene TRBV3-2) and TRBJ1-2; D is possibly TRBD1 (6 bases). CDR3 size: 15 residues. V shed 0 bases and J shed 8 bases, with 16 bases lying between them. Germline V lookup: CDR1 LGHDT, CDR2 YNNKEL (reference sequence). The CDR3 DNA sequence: TGTGCCAGCAGCCAAGACAATCAGGGGAGAGAGGGCTACACCTTC. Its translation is CASSQDNQGREGYTF.

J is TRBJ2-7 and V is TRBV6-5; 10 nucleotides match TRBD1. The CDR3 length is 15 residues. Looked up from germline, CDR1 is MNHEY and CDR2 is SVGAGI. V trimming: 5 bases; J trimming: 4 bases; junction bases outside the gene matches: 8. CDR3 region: CASSQLTGGSYEQYV. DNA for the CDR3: TGTGCCAGCAGTCAATTGACAGGGGGCTCGTACGAGCAGTACGTC.

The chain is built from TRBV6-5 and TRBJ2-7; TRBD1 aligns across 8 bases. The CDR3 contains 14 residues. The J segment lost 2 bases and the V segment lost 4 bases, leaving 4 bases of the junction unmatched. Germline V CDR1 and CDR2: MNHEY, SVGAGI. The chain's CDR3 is CASSSGTGTYEQYF. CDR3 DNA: TGTGCCAGCAGTTCCGGGACAGGTACCTACGAGCAGTACTTC.

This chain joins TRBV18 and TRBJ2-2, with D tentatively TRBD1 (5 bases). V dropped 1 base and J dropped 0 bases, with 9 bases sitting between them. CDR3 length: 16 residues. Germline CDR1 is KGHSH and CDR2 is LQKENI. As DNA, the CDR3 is TGTGCCAGCTCACCACGACAGCCTACGAACACCGGGGAGCTGTTTTTT. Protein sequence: CASSPRQPTNTGELFF.

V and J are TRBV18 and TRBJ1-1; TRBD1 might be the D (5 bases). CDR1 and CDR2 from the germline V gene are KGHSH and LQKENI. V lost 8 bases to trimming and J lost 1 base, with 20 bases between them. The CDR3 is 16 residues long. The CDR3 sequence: CASGTAGGDGNTEAFF. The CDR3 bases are TGTGCCAGCGGCACAGCCGGGGGGGACGGGAACACTGAAGCTTTCTTT. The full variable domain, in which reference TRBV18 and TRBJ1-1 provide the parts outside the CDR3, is NAGVMQNPRHLVRRRGQEARLRCSPMKGHSHVYWYRQLPEEGLKFMVYLQKENIIDESGMPKERFSAEFPKEGPSILRIQQVVRGDSAAYFCASGTAGGDGNTEAFFGQGTRLTVV.

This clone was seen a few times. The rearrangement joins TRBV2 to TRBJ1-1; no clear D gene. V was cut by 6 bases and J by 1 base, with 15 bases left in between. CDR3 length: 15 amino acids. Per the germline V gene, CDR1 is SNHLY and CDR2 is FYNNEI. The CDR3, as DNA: TGTGCCAGCAGCCTGTGGGCATTGAAGAACACTGAAGCTTTCTTT. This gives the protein CASSLWALKNTEAFF.

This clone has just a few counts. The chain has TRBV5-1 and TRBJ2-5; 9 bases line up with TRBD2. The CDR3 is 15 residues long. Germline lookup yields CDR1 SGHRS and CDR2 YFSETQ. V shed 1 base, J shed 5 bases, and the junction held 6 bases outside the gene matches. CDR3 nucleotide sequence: TGCGCCAGCAGCTTGAAAACCCTAGCGGGGGAGACCCAGTACTTC. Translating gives CASSLKTLAGETQYF.

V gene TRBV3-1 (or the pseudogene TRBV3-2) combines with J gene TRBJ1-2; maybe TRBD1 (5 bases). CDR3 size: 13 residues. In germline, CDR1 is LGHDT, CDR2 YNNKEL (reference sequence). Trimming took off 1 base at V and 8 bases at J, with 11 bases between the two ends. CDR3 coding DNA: TGTGCCAGCAGCCAAGGCAGGGTAGGGGGCTACACCTTC. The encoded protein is CASSQGRVGGYTF.

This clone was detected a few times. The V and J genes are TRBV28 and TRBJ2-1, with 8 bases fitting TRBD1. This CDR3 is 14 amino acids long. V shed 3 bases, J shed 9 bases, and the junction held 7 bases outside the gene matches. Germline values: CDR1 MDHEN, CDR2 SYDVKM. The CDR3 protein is CASSLFSRGREQFF. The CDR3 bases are TGTGCCAGCAGTTTGTTTTCCAGGGGGCGTGAGCAGTTCTTC.

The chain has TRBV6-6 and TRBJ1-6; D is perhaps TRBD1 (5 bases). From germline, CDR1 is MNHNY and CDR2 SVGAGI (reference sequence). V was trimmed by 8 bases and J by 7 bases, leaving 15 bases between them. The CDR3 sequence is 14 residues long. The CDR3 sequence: CASLPGTPNSPLHF. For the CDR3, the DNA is TGTGCCAGCCTCCCCGGGACTCCCAATTCACCCCTCCACTTT.

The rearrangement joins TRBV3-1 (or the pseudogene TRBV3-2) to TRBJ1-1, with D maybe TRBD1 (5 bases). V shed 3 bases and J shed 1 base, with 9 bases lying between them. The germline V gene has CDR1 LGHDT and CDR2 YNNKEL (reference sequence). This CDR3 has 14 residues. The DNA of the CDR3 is TGTGCCAGCAGCCACAGGGAAAGGAACACTGAAGCTTTCTTT. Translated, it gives CASSHRERNTEAFF.

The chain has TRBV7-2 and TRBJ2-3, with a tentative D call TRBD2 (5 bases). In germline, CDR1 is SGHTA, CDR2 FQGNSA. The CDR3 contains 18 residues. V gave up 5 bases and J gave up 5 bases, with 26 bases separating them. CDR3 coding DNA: TGTGCCAGCAGCCCCCGTACTAGTCCGGTCCGACACGGAGATACGCAGTATTTT. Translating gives CASSPRTSPVRHGDTQYF.

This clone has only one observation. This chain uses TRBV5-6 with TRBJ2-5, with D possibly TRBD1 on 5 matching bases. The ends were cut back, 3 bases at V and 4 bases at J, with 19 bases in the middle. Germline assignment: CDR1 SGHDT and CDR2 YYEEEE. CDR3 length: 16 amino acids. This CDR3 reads CASSSIGSGLGETQYF. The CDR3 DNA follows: TGTGCCAGCAGCTCCATTGGGTCAGGGCTGGGAGAGACCCAGTACTTC.

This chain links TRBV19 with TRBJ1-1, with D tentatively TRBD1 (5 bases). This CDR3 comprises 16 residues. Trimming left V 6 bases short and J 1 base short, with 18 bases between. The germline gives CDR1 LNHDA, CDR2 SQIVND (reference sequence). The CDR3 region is CASSTWGGRSNTEAFF. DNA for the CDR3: TGTGCCAGTAGCACTTGGGGGGGAAGATCGAACACTGAAGCTTTCTTT.

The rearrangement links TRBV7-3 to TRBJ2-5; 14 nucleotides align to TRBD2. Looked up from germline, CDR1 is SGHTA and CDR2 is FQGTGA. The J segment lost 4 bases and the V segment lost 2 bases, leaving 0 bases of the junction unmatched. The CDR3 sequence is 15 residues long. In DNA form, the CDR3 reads TGTGCCAGCAGCTTAGGGACTAGCGGGAGAGAGACCCAGTACTTC. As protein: CASSLGTSGRETQYF.

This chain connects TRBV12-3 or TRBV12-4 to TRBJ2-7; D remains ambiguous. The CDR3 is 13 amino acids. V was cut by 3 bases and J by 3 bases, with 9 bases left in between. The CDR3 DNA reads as TGTGCCAGCAGTTTTTTTAGTGGCTACGAGCAGTACTTC. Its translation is CASSFFSGYEQYF.

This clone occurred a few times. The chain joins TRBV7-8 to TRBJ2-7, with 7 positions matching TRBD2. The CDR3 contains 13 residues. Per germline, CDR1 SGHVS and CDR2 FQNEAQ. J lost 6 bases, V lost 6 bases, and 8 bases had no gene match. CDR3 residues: CASSRTGGGEQYV. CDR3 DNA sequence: TGTGCCAGCAGTAGGACGGGAGGCGGCGAGCAGTACGTC.

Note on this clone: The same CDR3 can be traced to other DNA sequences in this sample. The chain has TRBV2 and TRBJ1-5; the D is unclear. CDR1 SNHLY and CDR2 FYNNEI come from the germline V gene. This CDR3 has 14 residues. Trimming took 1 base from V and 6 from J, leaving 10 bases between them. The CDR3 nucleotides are TGTGCCAGCAGTGAAGGGGGAGTGGGTCAGCCCCAGCATTTT. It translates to CASSEGGVGQPQHF. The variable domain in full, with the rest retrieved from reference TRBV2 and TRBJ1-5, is EPEVTQTPSHQVTQMGQEVILRCVPISNHLYFYWYRQILGQKVEFLVSFYNNEISEKSEIFDDQFSVERPDGSNFTLKIRSTKLEDSAMYFCASSEGGVGQPQHFGDGTRLSIL.

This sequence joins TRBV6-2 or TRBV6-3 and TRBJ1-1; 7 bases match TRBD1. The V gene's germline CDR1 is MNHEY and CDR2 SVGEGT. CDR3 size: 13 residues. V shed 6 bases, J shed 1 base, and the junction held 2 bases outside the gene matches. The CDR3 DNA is TGTGCCAGCAGCGAGGGGGCGAACACTGAAGCTTTCTTT. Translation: CASSEGANTEAFF.

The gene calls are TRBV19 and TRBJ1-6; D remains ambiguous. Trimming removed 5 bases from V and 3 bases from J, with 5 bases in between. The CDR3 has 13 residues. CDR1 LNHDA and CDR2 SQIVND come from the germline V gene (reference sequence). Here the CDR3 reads CASSPRYNSPLHF. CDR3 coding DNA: TGTGCCAGTAGTCCCCGCTATAATTCACCCCTCCACTTT.

For the CDR3, the DNA is TGTGCCAGCAGTGAAAACAGGGCTGGTTCGGATACGCAGTATTTT. Protein: CASSENRAGSDTQYF. This chain links TRBV2 with TRBJ2-3; tentative D call: TRBD1 (6 bases). The CDR3 is 15 amino acids. Germline V CDR1 and CDR2: SNHLY, FYNNEI. V was trimmed by 2 bases and J by 6 bases, leaving 15 bases between them.

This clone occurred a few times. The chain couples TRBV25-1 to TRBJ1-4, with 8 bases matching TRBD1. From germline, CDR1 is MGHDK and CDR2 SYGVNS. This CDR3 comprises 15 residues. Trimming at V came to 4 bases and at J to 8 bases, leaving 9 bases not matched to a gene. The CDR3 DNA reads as TGTGCCAGCAGTGGAATTGGACAGGGTGCCGAAAAACTGTTTTTT. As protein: CASSGIGQGAEKLFF. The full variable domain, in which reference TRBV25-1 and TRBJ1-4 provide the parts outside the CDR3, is EADIYQTPRYLVIGTGKKITLECSQTMGHDKMYWYQQDPGMELHLIHYSYGVNSTEKGDLSSESTVSRIRTEHFPLTLESARPSHTSQYLCASSGIGQGAEKLFFGSGTQLSVL.